Listed below are T cell receptor beta chains from one sample, sequenced in a study of lymphopenia after photon versus proton radiotherapy. Sequenced by immunoSEQ multiplex PCR; TCRdb stores in-frame clones only, minus some. This sample has more than 35,000 clones; under 90% occur once, and the top ten carry around 2.9%. The sequences come from peripheral blood, collected from a patient treated with photon-based radiotherapy. The receptors come from a middle-aged man with gastric cancer. CDR3s include the opening cysteine and the closing phenylalanine or tryptophan. The order of the fields is D gene, V gene, J gene, clone size, CDR3 DNA, CDR3 protein. The D gene is left open where the match is weak. Clone size, where shown, is once, few, many, or a class for clones that have expanded.

>.|TRBV28|TRBJ1-4|.
TGTGCCAGCAGTTTATGGGGGGAAAAACTGTTTTTT
CASSLWGEKLFF
>TRBD1|TRBV2|TRBJ1-2|.
TGTGCCAGCACCCCTAGGACAGGGGGCTCTGGCTACACCTTC
CASTPRTGGSGYTF
>.|TRBV19|TRBJ2-1|.
TGTGCCAGTAGTATAGGCGGGCTTGGGTACAATGAGCAGTTCTTC
CASSIGGLGYNEQFF
>.|TRBV18|TRBJ1-1|once
TGTGCCAGCTCGGTCAACCAGGGGAACACTGAAGCTTTCTTT
CASSVNQGNTEAFF
>TRBD2|TRBV4-1|TRBJ2-1|.
TGCGCCAGCAGCCAAGAGACGGGAGGAAGCTACAATGAGCAGTTCTTC
CASSQETGGSYNEQFF
>TRBD2|TRBV5-4|TRBJ2-3|.
TGTGCCAGCAGCCGAGAGGTGACTAGCGGCACAGATACGCAGTATTTT
CASSREVTSGTDTQYF
>TRBD1|TRBV12-5|TRBJ2-3|.
TGTGCTAGTGCGACAGGGGGGCTTGATACGCAGTATTTT
CASATGGLDTQYF
>.|TRBV6-4|TRBJ2-1|.
TGTGCCAGCAGTGACTCGGGGGGAGCCTCCTACAATGAGCAGTTCTTC
CASSDSGGASYNEQFF
>TRBD2|TRBV7-9|TRBJ2-1|.
TGTGCCAGCAGCGTGACTAGCGGGAGGGTTAATGAGCAGTTCTTC
CASSVTSGRVNEQFF
>.|TRBV28|TRBJ1-1|once
TGTGCCAGCAGTTTAGGTCCCCGGGACGGATTGAACACTGAAGCTTTCTTT
CASSLGPRDGLNTEAFF
>.|TRBV7-9|TRBJ2-5|.
TGTGCCAGCAGCTTAGGTGGACTGCAAGAGACCCAGTACTTC
CASSLGGLQETQYF
>.|TRBV28|TRBJ1-1|.
TGTGCCAGCAGTTTATGGGGGGACGGCACTGAAGCTTTCTTT
CASSLWGDGTEAFF
>TRBD2|TRBV7-9|TRBJ2-1|.
TGTGCCAGCAGACGGACTAGCGGGAGTGGAGATGAGCAGTTCTTC
CASRRTSGSGDEQFF
>.|TRBV5-4|TRBJ2-3|.
TGTGCCAGCAGCTTGAAGGAGAGCACAGATACGCAGTATTTT
CASSLKESTDTQYF
>.|TRBV4-3|TRBJ2-3|.
TGCGCCAGCAGCCACTGGGGTCGAGCAGATACGCAGTATTTT
CASSHWGRADTQYF
>.|TRBV7-2|TRBJ2-1|.
TGTGCCAGCAGCTTAGCGGGAGGGGGCGATGAGCAGTTCTTC
CASSLAGGGDEQFF
>TRBD2|TRBV5-4|TRBJ2-3|.
TGTGCCAGCAGCTCGGGCGGGGGGGGAGATACGCAGTATTTT
CASSSGGGGDTQYF
>TRBD1|TRBV18|TRBJ1-1|.
TGTGCCAGCTCACCACGGGGACAGGTTCCCACTGAAGCTTTCTTT
CASSPRGQVPTEAFF